Below are 29 T cell receptor beta chains sequenced from a single sample in a study of T cell repertoires in cytomegalovirus infection. Each CDR3 protein is one row after TCRdb ran MiXCR on the reads. This sample has nearly 550,000 distinct CDR3 sequences, with 16% found just once. Material for sequencing was CD8+ T cells from PBMCs. All receptors come from a human donor in good health (CMV status not recorded). Some clones in this sample may be carry-over from other donors' samples.

Ten or more counts support this clonotype. This chain links TRBV7-9 with TRBJ2-7; D may be TRBD1 (5 bases). Germline CDR1 reads SEHNR; CDR2 reads FQNEAQ (reference sequence). This CDR3 spans 17 amino acids. V was cut by 4 bases and J by 0 bases, with 19 bases left in between. The DNA of the CDR3 is TGTGCCAGCAGCTCTTCTTCAGGGCGGACGAACTCCTACGAGCAGTACTTC. Amino acids: CASSSSSGRTNSYEQYF. Variable domain in full (rest from reference TRBV7-9 and TRBJ2-7): DTGVSQNPRHKITKRGQNVTFRCDPISEHNRLYWYRQTLGQGPEFLTYFQNEAQLEKSRLLSDRFSAERPKGSFSTLEIQRTEQGDSAMYLCASSSSSGRTNSYEQYFGPGTRLTVT.

This clonotype appeared a few times. The rearrangement links TRBV20-1 to TRBJ2-7, with 7 bases aligning to TRBD2. The CDR3 has 15 residues. Germline CDR1 DFQATT, CDR2 SNEGSKA (reference sequence). V lost 0 bases to trimming and J lost 3 bases; unmatched junction nucleotides: 8. The CDR3 spells CSARDSASGIYEQYF. As DNA, the CDR3 is TGCAGTGCTAGAGATTCCGCTAGCGGAATCTACGAGCAGTACTTC.

This clonotype was detected many times. V and J are TRBV7-3 and TRBJ2-7; 10 nucleotides match TRBD2. Germline V gene data show CDR1 as SGHTA and CDR2 as FQGTGA. The ends lost 5 bases at V and 2 bases at J; junction bases unmatched: 12. This CDR3 contains 17 residues. CDR3 in amino acids: CASSLRTSGLAPYEQYF. CDR3 nucleotides: TGTGCCAGCAGCCTCCGGACTAGCGGTCTTGCCCCCTACGAGCAGTACTTC.

This clonotype was seen many times. The CDR3, as DNA: TGTGCCAGCAGCTTAAGTACCGGGAGGAGGAATCAGCCCCAGCATTTT. Protein product: CASSLSTGRRNQPQHF. The J gene is TRBJ1-5, the V gene TRBV7-9; D is unresolved. Germline V gives CDR1 SEHNR, CDR2 FQNEAQ (reference sequence). This CDR3 comprises 16 residues. Between the trimmed V and J ends, which lost 2 bases and 4 bases, there was a span of 15 bases.

The V and J genes are TRBV6-5 and TRBJ2-7; TRBD2 is a possible D gene (5 bases). The CDR3 sequence is 14 residues long. In germline, CDR1 is MNHEY, CDR2 SVGAGI. With 6 bases removed from V and 2 bases from J, the gap between germline ends came to 14 bases. The CDR3 is CASSLVPRAYEQYF. The CDR3 nucleotides read TGTGCCAGCAGCCTCGTTCCGAGGGCCTACGAGCAGTACTTC.

The J gene is TRBJ2-1, the V gene TRBV19; TRBD1 matches 7 bases. The CDR3 has 15 residues. Germline CDR1 and CDR2: LNHDA and SQIVND (reference sequence). V lost 7 bases to trimming and J lost 0 bases; unmatched junction nucleotides: 6. As DNA, the CDR3 is TGTGCCAGTACCTCGGGACAGAGCTCCTACAATGAGCAGTTCTTC. Amino acids: CASTSGQSSYNEQFF.

The J gene is TRBJ2-7, the V gene TRBV28, with D possibly matching TRBD2 (5 bases). CDR1 is MDHEN, CDR2 SYDVKM, per germline. V was pared by 4 bases and J by 0 bases, with 19 bases between. The CDR3 sequence is 17 residues long. The CDR3 is CASSSTLGRESSYEQYF. DNA for the CDR3: TGTGCCAGCAGTTCTACCCTTGGACGGGAAAGCTCCTACGAGCAGTACTTC. Looking up the rest from reference TRBV28 and TRBJ2-7 gives the full variable domain: DVKVTQSSRYLVKRTGEKVFLECVQDMDHENMFWYRQDPGLGLRLIYFSYDVKMKEKGDIPEGYSVSREKKERFSLILESASTNQTSMYLCASSSTLGRESSYEQYFGPGTRLTVT.

The table lists this clonotype with many counts. This rearrangement joins TRBV7-6 to TRBJ2-1, with 10 bases fitting TRBD2. V trimming: 2 bases; J trimming: 8 bases; junction bases outside the gene matches: 9. Per germline, CDR1 SGHVS and CDR2 FNYEAQ. The CDR3 sequence is 16 residues long. CDR3 DNA: TGTGCCAGCAGCTTACGTCTAGCGGGAGAGAGGGATGAGCAGTTCTTC. The encoded protein is CASSLRLAGERDEQFF.

This clonotype was counted many times. This chain joins TRBV7-3 and TRBJ1-1; D perhaps matches TRBD1 (5 bases). The CDR3 spans 14 residues. The germline V gene encodes CDR1 SGHTA and CDR2 FQGTGA. The ends were cut back, 2 bases at V and 7 bases at J, with 14 bases in the middle. As DNA, the CDR3 is TGTGCCAGCAGCTTAGACGGCAGGGAATATGAAGCTTTCTTT. It is translated as CASSLDGREYEAFF.

This clonotype was seen a few times. The genes are TRBV10-3 and TRBJ2-7; D may correspond to TRBD1 or TRBD2 (5 bases each). CDR3 length: 9 amino acids. The V and J ends lost 8 bases and 6 bases respectively, with 5 bases between them. Germline V lookup: CDR1 ENHRY, CDR2 SYGVKD. The CDR3 coding sequence is TGTGCCATCGGGACCGAGCAGTACTTC. This sequence encodes CAIGTEQYF.

In this sample, this clonotype turned up a few times. The chain joins TRBV28 to TRBJ2-2; D is uncertain. The V gene's germline CDR1 is MDHEN and CDR2 SYDVKM. The CDR3 contains 11 residues. Trimming cost V 11 bases and J 5 bases, with 9 bases left between them. CDR3 coding DNA: TGTGCCCTGGGGTCGACCGGGGAGCTGTTTTTT. This translates into CALGSTGELFF. The whole variable domain, filled in from reference TRBV28 and TRBJ2-2, reads DVKVTQSSRYLVKRTGEKVFLECVQDMDHENMFWYRQDPGLGLRLIYFSYDVKMKEKGDIPEGYSVSREKKERFSLILESASTNQTSMYLCALGSTGELFFGEGSRLTVL.

This clonotype occurred many times. V and J are TRBV7-9 and TRBJ1-2, with D perhaps TRBD1 (5 bases). V lost 2 bases to trimming and J lost 6 bases, with 19 bases between them. The CDR3 contains 16 residues. Germline V lookup: CDR1 SEHNR, CDR2 FQNEAQ (reference sequence). CDR3 DNA: TGTGCCAGCAGCTTAACCCTCCTGACAGCCTTAAATGGCTACACCTTC. It specifies CASSLTLLTALNGYTF.

The chain is built from TRBV11-1 and TRBJ2-1, with no clear D. Trimming stripped 5 bases from V and 4 bases from J, with 18 bases between. In germline, CDR1 is SGHAT, CDR2 FQDESV (reference sequence). CDR3 length equals 16 residues. CDR3 in DNA: TGTGCCAGCAGCCAAGCTCCAAAGAATGGGTACAATGAGCAGTTCTTC. Protein sequence: CASSQAPKNGYNEQFF.

The sample holds a few counts of this clonotype. The rearrangement links TRBV3-1 to TRBJ2-7, with TRBD2 identical over 12 bases. The V gene's germline CDR1 is LGHDT and CDR2 YNNKEL (reference sequence). The CDR3 length is 20 residues. V lost 1 base, J lost 0 bases, and 13 bases stayed unmatched. The CDR3 DNA follows: TGTGCCAGCAGCCAAGCTTTCGGGACTAGCGGGCTGGGAGCCTCCTACGAGCAGTACTTC. It is translated as CASSQAFGTSGLGASYEQYF.

The V gene is TRBV27, the J gene TRBJ1-2; the D gene is possibly TRBD1 (6 bases). The CDR3 runs to 14 residues. Germline V CDR1 and CDR2: MNHEY, SMNVEV (reference sequence). The ends were cut back, 2 bases at V and 8 bases at J, with 15 bases in the middle. The CDR3 protein is CASSLGQGTRGYTF. In nucleotides, the CDR3 is TGTGCCAGCAGTTTAGGTCAGGGGACCCGCGGCTACACCTTC.

As to this clonotype: Being one base from a much bigger clone, this may be a read error. The DNA for the CDR3 is TGCGCCAGCAGCCAAGACTCCTGGGCTAATGAAAACCTGTTTTTT. Translated: CASSQDSWANENLFF. This chain uses TRBV4-1 with TRBJ1-4; D ambiguous. Germline CDR1 and CDR2: MGHRA and YSYEKL. The CDR3 length is 15 residues.

Details on this clonotype: This could be a read error, since a much larger clone is one nucleotide away. The V call is TRBV11-2, the J call TRBJ2-6, with 8 nucleotides matching TRBD2. CDR1 is SGHAT and CDR2 is FQNNGV in the germline V gene. The CDR3 length is 18 residues. CDR3 sequence reads: CASSLRAGAYSGVNVLTF. The CDR3 coding sequence is TGTGCCAGCAGCCTCAGAGCGGGGGCGTACTCTGGGGTCAACGTCCTGACTTTC.

V gene TRBV15 combines with J gene TRBJ1-2; D is perhaps TRBD1 (5 bases). The CDR3 is 17 amino acids. The germline V and J ends were trimmed by 0 bases and 1 base, with 15 bases remaining between them. CDR1 is LNHNV, CDR2 YYDKDF, per germline (reference sequence). The CDR3 coding sequence is TGTGCCACCAGCAGAGATCTGCAGGGCGGTAGTAACTATGGCTACACCTTC. This sequence encodes CATSRDLQGGSNYGYTF.

This clonotype appeared a few times. This chain joins TRBV5-8 and TRBJ2-5, with 9 bases fitting TRBD1. J lost 0 bases, V lost 4 bases, and 7 bases had no gene match. Germline values: CDR1 SGHTS, CDR2 YDEGEE. This CDR3 region has 16 residues. The CDR3 spells CASSAGRQGDQETQYF. The CDR3 DNA reads as TGTGCCAGCAGCGCCGGCAGACAGGGGGACCAAGAGACCCAGTACTTC.

The V and J genes are TRBV6-6 and TRBJ1-1, with D unresolved. The ends were cut back, 2 bases at V and 9 bases at J, with 10 bases in the middle. The germline V gene encodes CDR1 MNHNY and CDR2 SVGAGI (reference sequence). CDR3 length: 12 residues. The CDR3 DNA reads as TGTGCCAGCAGTTACGGGCAGGATCAAGCTTTCTTT. Translated, it gives CASSYGQDQAFF.

Ten or more counts support this clonotype. The rearrangement joins TRBV7-8 to TRBJ2-7; D gene unclear. V lost 1 base, J lost 0 bases, and 7 bases lay in between. Looked up from germline, CDR1 is SGHVS and CDR2 is FQNEAQ. This CDR3 spans 14 amino acids. Here the CDR3 DNA reads TGTGCCAGCAGCTTAGTGGGCGCCTCCTACGAGCAGTACTTC. Translated, it gives CASSLVGASYEQYF.

Only a few counts were recorded for this clonotype. For the CDR3, the DNA is TGTGCTTCAGGGGGAAGGACTGAAGCTTTCTTT. Protein: CASGGRTEAFF. The chain uses TRBV2 and TRBJ1-1; 7 nucleotides match TRBD1. Germline V lookup: CDR1 SNHLY, CDR2 FYNNEI. The CDR3 contains 11 residues.

For this clonotype: The conserved closing phenylalanine or tryptophan is absent in this CDR3, likely reflecting a read error. The chain recombines TRBV25-1 with TRBJ1-6, with 8 bases matching TRBD1. The trim removed 11 bases at V and 10 bases at J, leaving 7 bases unmatched. CDR1 and CDR2 from the germline V gene are MGHDK and SYGVNS. The CDR3 is 12 residues long. The CDR3 DNA reads TGTGCCTCCGGACAGGGAGGATCACCCCTCCACTAT. Translating gives CASGQGGSPLHY.

The V gene is TRBV30, the J gene TRBJ1-5; D not resolved. The CDR3 is 13 residues long. V was shortened by 0 bases and J by 7 bases, with 10 bases between the two germline ends. The germline CDR1 and CDR2 sequences are GTSNPN and SVGIG (reference sequence). The CDR3 sequence: CAWSVGWKQPQHF. The CDR3 DNA follows: TGTGCCTGGAGTGTCGGGTGGAAACAGCCCCAGCATTTT.

The chain employs TRBV28 and TRBJ2-7; D not certain. The germline CDR1 and CDR2 sequences are MDHEN and SYDVKM. The CDR3 is 15 amino acids. Trimming took 5 bases from V and 5 from J, leaving 19 bases between them. The CDR3: CASSVMVKDPHEQYF. The CDR3, as DNA: TGTGCCAGCAGTGTCATGGTGAAGGATCCCCACGAGCAGTACTTC.

There are many counts of this clonotype. The rearrangement uses TRBV7-6 and TRBJ2-1; the match to TRBD1 covers 8 bases. CDR3 size: 16 residues. V lost 4 bases to trimming and J lost 2 bases; unmatched junction nucleotides: 7. In germline, CDR1 is SGHVS, CDR2 FNYEAQ. In DNA form, the CDR3 reads TGTGCCAGCAGCTATAGAACCAGGGGGCCCTACAATGAGCAGTTCTTC. It codes for CASSYRTRGPYNEQFF.

There are a few counts of this clonotype. V is TRBV27 and J is TRBJ1-1, with 8 positions matching TRBD1. CDR3 length equals 15 residues. Germline V lookup: CDR1 MNHEY, CDR2 SMNVEV (reference sequence). The trim removed 3 bases at V and 4 bases at J, leaving 7 bases unmatched. CDR3 sequence: CASSFLRDRFTEAFF. The CDR3 nucleotides are TGTGCCAGCAGTTTCCTCCGGGACAGGTTCACTGAAGCTTTCTTT.

This clonotype has a count of ten or more. The rearrangement joins TRBV28 to TRBJ2-3, with TRBD1 matching over 9 bases. Germline-derived CDR1 and CDR2 are MDHEN and SYDVKM. V lost 7 bases to trimming and J lost 1 base; unmatched junction nucleotides: 6. The length of the CDR3 is 15 residues. CDR3 DNA sequence: TGTGCCAGCACCCTCGGACAGGGGCGCACAGATACGCAGTATTTT. It is translated as CASTLGQGRTDTQYF.

This clonotype has just a few counts. The gene calls are TRBV19 and TRBJ1-5; the D gene is possibly TRBD1 (5 bases). The germline CDR1 and CDR2 sequences are LNHDA and SQIVND (reference sequence). V was cut by 3 bases and J by 5 bases, with 14 bases left in between. The CDR3 loop spans 15 amino acids. CDR3 amino acids: CASSIEGRVHQPQHF. The CDR3 bases are TGTGCCAGTAGTATTGAAGGCAGGGTGCATCAGCCCCAGCATTTT.